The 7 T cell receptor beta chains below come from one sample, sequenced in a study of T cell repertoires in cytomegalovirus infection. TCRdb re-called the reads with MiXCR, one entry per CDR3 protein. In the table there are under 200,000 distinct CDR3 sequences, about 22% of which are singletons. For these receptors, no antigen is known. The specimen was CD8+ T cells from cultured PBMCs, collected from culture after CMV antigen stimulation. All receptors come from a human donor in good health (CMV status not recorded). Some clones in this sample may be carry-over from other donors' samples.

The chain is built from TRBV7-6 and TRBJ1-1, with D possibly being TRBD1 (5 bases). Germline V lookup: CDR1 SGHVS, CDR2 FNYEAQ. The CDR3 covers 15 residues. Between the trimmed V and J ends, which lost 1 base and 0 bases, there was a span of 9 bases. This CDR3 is CASSLGAGMNTEAFF. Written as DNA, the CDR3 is TGTGCCAGCAGCTTAGGGGCAGGGATGAACACTGAAGCTTTCTTT.

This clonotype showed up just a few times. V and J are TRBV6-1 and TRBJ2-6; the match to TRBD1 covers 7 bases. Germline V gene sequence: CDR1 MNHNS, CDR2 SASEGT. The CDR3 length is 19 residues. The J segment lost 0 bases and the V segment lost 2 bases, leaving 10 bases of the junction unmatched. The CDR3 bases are TGTGCCAGCAGTGAAATGTTGGGACAGAGTTACTCTGGGGCCAACGTCCTGACTTTC. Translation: CASSEMLGQSYSGANVLTF.

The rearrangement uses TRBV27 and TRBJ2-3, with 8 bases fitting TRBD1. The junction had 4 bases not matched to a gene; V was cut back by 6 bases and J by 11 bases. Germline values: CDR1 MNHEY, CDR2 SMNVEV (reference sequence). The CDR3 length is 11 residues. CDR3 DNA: TGTGCCAGCAGCTCCGGGACAGGGCAGTATTTT. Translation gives CASSSGTGQYF.

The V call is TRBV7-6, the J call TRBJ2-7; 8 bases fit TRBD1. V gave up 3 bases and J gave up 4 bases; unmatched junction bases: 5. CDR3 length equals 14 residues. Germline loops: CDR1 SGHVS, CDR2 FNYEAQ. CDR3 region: CASSLGQDHYEQYF. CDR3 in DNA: TGTGCCAGCAGCTTGGGACAGGATCATTACGAGCAGTACTTC.

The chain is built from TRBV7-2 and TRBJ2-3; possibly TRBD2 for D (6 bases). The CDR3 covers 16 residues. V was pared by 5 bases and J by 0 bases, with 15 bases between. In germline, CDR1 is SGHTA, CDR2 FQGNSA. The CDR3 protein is CASSVRASVSTDTQYF. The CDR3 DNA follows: TGTGCCAGCAGCGTAAGGGCTAGCGTTAGCACAGATACGCAGTATTTT.

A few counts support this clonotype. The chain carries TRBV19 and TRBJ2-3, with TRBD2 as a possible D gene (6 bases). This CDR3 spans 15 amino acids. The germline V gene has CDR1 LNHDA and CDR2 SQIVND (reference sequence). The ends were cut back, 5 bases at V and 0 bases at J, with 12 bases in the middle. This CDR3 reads CASSLRRGSTDTQYF. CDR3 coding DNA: TGTGCCAGTAGTCTACGACGGGGGAGCACAGATACGCAGTATTTT.

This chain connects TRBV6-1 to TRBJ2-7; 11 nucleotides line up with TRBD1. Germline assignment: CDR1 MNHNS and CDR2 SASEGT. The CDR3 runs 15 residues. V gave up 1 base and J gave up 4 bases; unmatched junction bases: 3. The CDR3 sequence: CASSEGTGGNYEQYF. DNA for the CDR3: TGTGCCAGCAGTGAAGGGACAGGGGGCAATTACGAGCAGTACTTC.